These T cell receptor beta chains were read from a single sample in a study of cytomegalovirus exposure and HLA in healthy donors. Sequenced by immunoSEQ multiplex PCR; TCRdb stores in-frame clones only, minus some. The sample's table shows some 130,000 clones. Input material: PBMCs. These receptors were obtained from a man in his late teens or twenties in good health and CMV-seronegative. The CDR3 runs from the conserved cysteine through the conserved F or W. D genes are given only for firm matches.

J | D | V | CDR3 | DNA
TRBJ1-1 | . | TRBV5-4 | CASTSQGRGTEAFF | TGTGCCAGCACCTCACAAGGGAGGGGCACTGAAGCTTTCTTT
TRBJ2-7 | TRBD1 | TRBV4-1 | CASSLRDRGGEQYF | TGCGCCAGCAGCCTACGAGACAGGGGTGGCGAGCAGTACTTC
TRBJ1-5 | TRBD1 | TRBV5-1 | CASSPGTGPGQPQHF | TGCGCCAGCAGCCCCGGGACAGGGCCTGGCCAGCCCCAGCATTTT
TRBJ2-1 | TRBD2 | TRBV6-1 | CASRPTSGVFNEQFF | TGTGCCAGCAGGCCGACTAGCGGGGTATTTAATGAGCAGTTCTTC
TRBJ2-1 | TRBD2 | TRBV5-6 | CASSLSLAAYNEQFF | TGTGCCAGCAGCTTGTCGCTAGCGGCCTACAATGAGCAGTTCTTC
TRBJ2-7 | . | TRBV4-3 | CASSQGPSEIYEQYF | TGCGCCAGCAGCCAAGGACCTAGCGAAATCTACGAGCAGTACTTC
TRBJ2-1 | . | TRBV6-4 | CASSVDRFYNEQFF | TGTGCCAGCAGTGTGGACAGATTCTACAATGAGCAGTTCTTC
TRBJ1-1 | . | TRBV2 | CASVLGHTNTEAFF | TGTGCCAGCGTGCTTGGACACACGAACACTGAAGCTTTCTTT
TRBJ1-5 | . | TRBV28 | CASSPQMSPQHF | TGTGCCAGCAGTCCCCAGATGTCGCCCCAGCATTTT
TRBJ2-7 | . | TRBV5-4 | CASSPGQGGYEQYF | TGTGCCAGCAGCCCCGGCCAGGGGGGCTACGAGCAGTACTTC
TRBJ1-5 | TRBD1 | TRBV6-1 | CASSLTGVGNQPQHF | TGTGCCAGCAGCTTGACAGGGGTCGGCAATCAGCCCCAGCATTTT
TRBJ2-7 | . | TRBV7-9 | CASSQWGPPFEQYF | TGTGCCAGCAGTCAATGGGGGCCCCCTTTTGAGCAGTACTTC
TRBJ2-7 | . | TRBV23-1 | CASPTMEVESPYEQYF | TGCGCCAGCCCTACAATGGAGGTTGAAAGCCCCTACGAGCAGTACTTC
TRBJ2-5 | . | TRBV6-5 | CASTGVGETQYF | TGTGCCAGCACCGGGGTGGGGGAGACCCAGTACTTC
TRBJ1-1 | TRBD1 | TRBV5-1 | CASSLVGQGSTEAFF | TGCGCCAGCAGCTTGGTGGGACAGGGATCGACTGAAGCTTTCTTT
TRBJ2-7 | . | TRBV19 | CASSPDRRRAGYEQYF | TGTGCCAGTAGCCCGGACCGCCGGAGGGCAGGCTACGAGCAGTACTTC
TRBJ1-5 | . | TRBV28 | CASSLSQGNQPQHF | TGTGCCAGCAGTTTATCCCAGGGAAATCAGCCCCAGCATTTT
TRBJ1-6 | TRBD1 | TRBV18 | CASSPETGGLNSPLHF | TGTGCCAGCTCACCCGAGACAGGGGGCTTAAACTCACCCCTCCACTTT
TRBJ2-7 | TRBD1 | TRBV28 | CASSLPGTGYEQYF | TGTGCCAGCAGTTTACCCGGGACAGGGTACGAGCAGTACTTC
TRBJ2-7 | . | TRBV11-2 | CASSLAGRVHEQYF | TGTGCCAGCAGCTTAGCGGGCAGGGTACACGAGCAGTACTTC
TRBJ2-7 | . | TRBV6-4 | CASSRTAEGEQYF | TGTGCCAGCAGCCGGACGGCCGAGGGCGAGCAGTACTTC
TRBJ2-3 | TRBD2 | TRBV5-1 | CASSRGGSDTQYF | TGCGCCAGCAGTCGGGGGGGCTCAGATACGCAGTATTTT
TRBJ2-7 | . | TRBV27 | CASSSLTLGEQYF | TGTGCCAGCAGTTCGCTGACATTGGGCGAGCAGTACTTC
TRBJ2-5 | TRBD2 | TRBV5-4 | CASSSKRRGASETQYF | TGTGCCAGCAGCTCCAAGAGGCGGGGGGCGTCGGAGACCCAGTACTTC
TRBJ1-2 | TRBD1 | TRBV6-4 | CASAKQGASGYGYTF | TGTGCCAGTGCTAAACAGGGGGCATCGGGCTATGGCTACACCTTC
TRBJ2-5 | TRBD2 | TRBV6-5 | CASSPSSLAGREQYF | TGTGCCAGCAGTCCTAGCAGCCTAGCGGGTAGAGAGCAGTACTTC
TRBJ2-1 | . | TRBV25-1 | CASTGTEQFF | TGTGCCAGCACCGGGACAGAGCAGTTCTTC
TRBJ2-5 | . | TRBV7-9 | CASSQNGKTQYF | TGTGCCAGCAGCCAAAACGGGAAGACCCAGTACTTC
TRBJ1-2 | TRBD1 | TRBV7-2 | CASYRQGQGHGYTF | TGTGCCAGCTACCGACAGGGACAGGGGCATGGCTACACCTTC